The TCR beta chain described here comes from a study of blood T cells in healthy people across ages. Note on this clonotype: Its antigen is as yet unknown.

V was clipped by 4 bases and J by 8 bases; unmatched bases: 11. The CDR3 runs 17 residues. From germline, CDR1 is SEHNR and CDR2 FQNEAQ (reference sequence). General study findings and limits: More naive CD4+ cells and higher diversity were found in long-lived than in aged donors. Expanded clonotype shifts may have been confounded, as the donors had an unknown CMV status.

A second PCR, run for about 7 to 11 cycles, used a sample-barcoded 5' primer plus a J-beta primer mix. In TCRdb, the 5' RACE reads were re-called with MiXCR into one record per CDR3 protein. The repertoire holds hundreds of thousands of distinct CDR3 sequences, with around 40% as singletons. The chain carries TRBV7-9 and TRBJ1-6; 10 bases map to TRBD1. This sequence was found in a woman aged 55-69 years in good health. The sequenced material came from blood. CDR3 protein: CASSSPGETGGHSPLHF. The CDR3 nucleotides read TGTGCCAGCAGCTCCCCGGGGGAGACAGGGGGCCATTCACCCCTCCACTTT.